The following is a T cell receptor (beta chain) sequence with its context. Its target is unknown. Indicated treatment: roughly 20 received Ad26.COV2.S at low or high dose, single or two shots; about 5 received placebo; per-sample allocation not given. Collection of the samples took place on day 63 after the first injection of vaccine or placebo. In Boston, an adult donor aged 18-55 years took part. The record originates from a study of Ad26.COV2.S vaccination and SARS-CoV-2 variants. As for the study in general: Donor was assigned to the Ad26.COV2.S arm of trial COV1001.

Study-wide findings and caveats: It was vaccine recipients, not placebo recipients, who had the higher spike-specific TCR breadth.

Here immunoSEQ multiplex PCR was the method, and the copy in TCRdb shows in-frame clones only, minus some. This sample carries about 350,000 clones, about 87% of them seen once, and the ten largest clones take 6.4%. CDR1 SGHDT and CDR2 YYEEEE come from the germline V gene. Trimming left V 0 bases short and J 4 bases short, with 9 bases between. This CDR3 is 14 amino acids long. Sequencing used peripheral blood, obtained in a trial of Ad26.COV2.S vaccine versus placebo. The chain combines TRBV5-6 with TRBJ2-3; unclear D gene. This receptor was obtained from a person between 18 and 60 years old who received the Ad26.COV2.S COVID-19 vaccine or a placebo. Here the CDR3 reads CASSLVLGADTQYF. CDR3 nucleotides: TGTGCCAGCAGCTTGGTTCTGGGTGCAGATACGCAGTATTTT.